This T cell receptor beta chain was sequenced in a study of blood T cell repertoires in COVID-19. Overall study context: Italy, Spain and the United States were the sources of the convalescent and acute COVID-19 samples. In each case, the material was cDNA or gDNA derived from T cells, B-cell-depleted T cells, or PBMCs.

Profiling relied on immunoSEQ multiplex PCR, and the TCRdb table lists in-frame clones only, not all of them. The sample carries some 150,000 clones, 85% to 90% recorded once. The germline V gene encodes CDR1 SGHKS and CDR2 YYEKEE (reference sequence). The ends lost 4 bases at V and 5 bases at J; junction bases unmatched: 17. This CDR3 contains 18 residues. Material for sequencing was peripheral blood. The clonotype was recovered from a man aged 50 to 60 who had recovered from COVID-19. The chain links TRBV5-5 to TRBJ2-1, with 8 bases aligning to TRBD1. The CDR3 protein is CASSLTMLKDRVNNEQFF. The CDR3 DNA is TGTGCCAGCAGCCTTACGATGCTGAAGGACAGGGTGAACAATGAGCAGTTCTTC.